This entry lists 19 T cell receptor beta chains sequenced from one sample in a study of cytomegalovirus exposure and HLA in healthy donors. The PCR made use of 60 Vbeta and 13 Jbeta primers. The data were produced by immunoSEQ multiplex PCR, yet TCRdb's version contains in-frame clones alone and is incomplete. Here the sample spans 200,000 to 250,000 clones, roughly 75% being singletons. Sequenced: PBMCs. The receptors stem from a woman in her twenties or thirties in good health and CMV-seronegative.

The chain combines TRBV29-1 with TRBJ2-7; 7 positions match TRBD1. V lost 1 base and J lost 0; bases outside the gene matches: 3. The length of the CDR3 is 14 residues. Germline-derived CDR1 and CDR2 are SQVTM and ANQGSEA. CDR3 sequence (DNA): TGCAGCGTTGAAGGACAGGGAAGCTCCTACGAGCAGTACTTC. Residues: CSVEGQGSSYEQYF.

The chain carries TRBV7-6 and TRBJ2-7; the match to TRBD1 covers 9 bases. The CDR3 extends over 13 amino acids. Germline CDR1 and CDR2: SGHVS and FNYEAQ. Trimming cost V 5 bases and J 5 bases; bases outside gene matches: 4. The CDR3 sequence is CASSHTGGDEQYF. DNA of the CDR3: TGTGCCAGCAGCCATACAGGGGGCGACGAGCAGTACTTC.

This clone has just one count. The rearrangement links TRBV9 to TRBJ2-5, with 11 bases lining up with TRBD2. After removal of 0 bases from V and 2 bases from J, the junction contained 6 bases not matched to a gene. The CDR3 covers 17 residues. Germline V CDR1 and CDR2: SGDLS, YYNGEE. CDR3 DNA: TGTGCCAGCAGCGTAGCCTTAGCGGGAGGGCCTCAAGAGACCCAGTACTTC. Translation gives CASSVALAGGPQETQYF.

This chain links TRBV4-2 with TRBJ2-7; 8 nucleotides match TRBD2. The CDR3 runs to 18 residues. V dropped 4 bases and J dropped 0; count of bases not matched to a gene: 14. Germline CDR1 and CDR2: LGHNA and YNFKEQ. The CDR3 nucleotides are TGTGCCAGCAGCCGAGTACTTCGGAGCGGGGGCCTCTCCTACGAGCAGTACTTC. The encoded protein is CASSRVLRSGGLSYEQYF.

This clone came up once. The J gene is TRBJ1-2, the V gene TRBV11-2; the D is unclear. Germline loops: CDR1 SGHAT, CDR2 FQNNGV. V shed 2 bases and J shed 3 bases, with 7 bases lying between them. The CDR3 has 13 residues. DNA for the CDR3: TGTGCCAGCAGCTTAAGCAGGCACTATGGCTACACCTTC. Protein: CASSLSRHYGYTF.

The V gene is TRBV29-1, the J gene TRBJ2-7; 8 nucleotides line up with TRBD1. V shed 4 bases and J 5 bases; nucleotides not matched to a gene: 10. The CDR3 sequence is 14 residues long. Germline V CDR1 and CDR2: SQVTM, ANQGSEA. Here the CDR3 DNA reads TGCAGCGTTGTTGCGGCAGGGGGCGGGAACGAGCAGTACTTC. This gives the protein CSVVAAGGGNEQYF.

This chain links TRBV2 with TRBJ1-3; a weak D match, TRBD1 (6 bases). The CDR3 has 13 residues. V was trimmed by 7 bases and J by 5 bases, leaving 12 bases between them. CDR1 is SNHLY and CDR2 is FYNNEI in the germline V gene. The CDR3: CASTRDTRNTIYF. The CDR3 nucleotides read TGTGCCAGCACCCGGGACACCCGAAACACCATATATTTT.

This sequence joins TRBV2 and TRBJ2-7; perhaps TRBD2 as D (6 bases). The germline CDR1 and CDR2 sequences are SNHLY and FYNNEI. The CDR3 extends over 17 amino acids. Deletions cut 0 bases from V and 4 bases from J, with 19 bases between. CDR3 coding DNA: TGTGCCAGCAGTGAAGCCTATCATGGGGGGACGGAATACGAGCAGTACTTC. Its protein is CASSEAYHGGTEYEQYF. Drawing the rest from reference TRBV2 and TRBJ2-7, the complete variable domain is EPEVTQTPSHQVTQMGQEVILRCVPISNHLYFYWYRQILGQKVEFLVSFYNNEISEKSEIFDDQFSVERPDGSNFTLKIRSTKLEDSAMYFCASSEAYHGGTEYEQYFGPGTRLTVT.

The rearrangement links TRBV2 to TRBJ2-1, with D possibly being TRBD1 (5 bases). V was cut by 3 bases and J by 8 bases, with 8 bases left in between. The CDR3 contains 12 residues. CDR1 and CDR2 from the germline V gene are SNHLY and FYNNEI. CDR3 nucleotide sequence: TGTGCCAGCAGTGAGACAGTCCATGAGCAGTTCTTC. It yields the protein CASSETVHEQFF.

The genes are TRBV15 and TRBJ1-2; 8 nucleotides line up with TRBD1. V was pared by 5 bases and J by 4 bases, with 3 bases of the junction left unmatched. The CDR3 runs 13 residues. Germline CDR1 reads LNHNV; CDR2 reads YYDKDF (reference sequence). The DNA for the CDR3 is TGTGCCACCAGCGGGGGACAGGCCTATGGCTACACCTTC. It translates to CATSGGQAYGYTF.

The CDR3 region has the DNA TGTGCCTGGAGTGTACAGTGGTCAATAGGCTACACCTTC. Protein product: CAWSVQWSIGYTF. The chain has TRBV30 and TRBJ1-2; D is uncertain. This CDR3 has 13 amino acids. Between the trimmed V and J ends, which lost 0 bases and 8 bases, there was a span of 13 bases. Looked up from germline, CDR1 is GTSNPN and CDR2 is SVGIG (reference sequence).

The V and J genes are TRBV2 and TRBJ2-7, with D possibly being TRBD1 (5 bases). The CDR3 is 12 amino acids. V was shortened by 4 bases and J by 12 bases, with 16 bases between the two germline ends. CDR1 and CDR2 from the germline V gene are SNHLY and FYNNEI. The CDR3 protein is CASSGQGVLWYF. DNA for the CDR3: TGTGCCAGCAGTGGGCAGGGCGTCCTTTGGTACTTC.

At least ten counts were recorded for this clone. The chain links TRBV6-6 to TRBJ2-7, with TRBD1 identical over 8 bases. Germline assignment: CDR1 MNHNY and CDR2 SVGAGI (reference sequence). The CDR3 has 14 amino acids. After removal of 2 bases from V and 5 bases from J, the junction contained 5 bases not matched to a gene. In nucleotides, the CDR3 is TGTGCCAGCAGTTACCAGGACAGGGTCAACGAGCAGTACTTC. Translation gives CASSYQDRVNEQYF.

The rearrangement joins TRBV19 to TRBJ1-2; D unresolved. CDR1 and CDR2 (germline): LNHDA, SQIVND (reference sequence). Deletions cut 5 bases from V and 3 bases from J, with 13 bases between. This CDR3 spans 14 amino acids. The CDR3 is CASSLQPDYYGYTF. The CDR3 DNA is TGTGCCAGTAGTCTACAGCCCGATTACTATGGCTACACCTTC.

The DNA of the CDR3 is TGTGCCAGCAGCATCGCAGGGCGCGAGCAGTACTTC. Protein sequence: CASSIAGREQYF. The chain is built from TRBV21-1 and TRBJ2-7; TRBD1 is the table's D call, not checked against the DNA. TRBV21-1 is listed as a pseudogene. The length of the CDR3 is 12 residues.

The chain combines TRBV5-8 with TRBJ2-7, with TRBD2 matching over 7 bases. Germline V gene lookup returns CDR1 SGHTS and CDR2 YDEGEE. Trimming took 4 bases from V and 2 from J; bases not matched to a gene: 9. CDR3 length: 15 residues. This CDR3 reads CASSPGLVTAYEQYF. In DNA, the CDR3 is TGTGCCAGCAGCCCAGGACTAGTGACAGCCTACGAGCAGTACTTC.

The chain links TRBV7-9 to TRBJ2-7; 7 nucleotides match TRBD1. V trimming: 5 bases; J trimming: 2 bases; junction bases outside the gene matches: 6. The CDR3 covers 14 residues. Germline CDR1 and CDR2: SEHNR and FQNEAQ (reference sequence). The CDR3 sequence is CASSPGQHPYEQYF. CDR3 DNA sequence: TGTGCCAGCAGCCCGGGACAGCACCCCTACGAGCAGTACTTC.

CDR3 coding DNA: TGCGCCAGCAGCCCCGGGGACAACTCCTACGAGCAGTACTTC. Amino acid sequence: CASSPGDNSYEQYF. V and J are TRBV5-1 and TRBJ2-5; tentative D call: TRBD1 (6 bases). Matching the DNA end better, TRBJ2-7 makes the J call doubtful. Germline assignment: CDR1 SGHRS and CDR2 YFSETQ. The CDR3 runs 14 residues.

The gene calls are TRBV4-1 and TRBJ2-1; TRBD2 matches at 8 bases. This CDR3 has 16 amino acids. The trim removed 0 bases at V and 6 bases at J, leaving 7 bases unmatched. The V gene's germline CDR1 is MGHRA and CDR2 YSYEKL. DNA for the CDR3: TGCGCCAGCAGCCAAGATACGGCGGGGGGAGGCAATGAGCAGTTCTTC. It codes for CASSQDTAGGGNEQFF.